This TCR beta chain stems from a study of cytomegalovirus exposure and HLA in healthy donors. Study results and limitations: Per published reports, the classifier diagnosed cytomegalovirus status with high specificity and sensitivity. TCR sequences were mostly rare, though some public TCRs occurred in many donors. Cytomegalovirus-associated status was assigned to approximately 160 TCR beta chains.

Donors were drawn from the approximately 120-subject validation cohort, separate from the roughly 670-subject first cohort. This clone was seen a handful of times. The antigen is unknown. The assay was immunoSEQ multiplex PCR, and TCRdb's table has in-frame clones only and misses some. The sample comprises fewer than 150,000 clones, roughly 88% of which are singletons, and about 7.9% rests with the top ten. Between the trimmed V and J ends, which lost 2 bases and 8 bases, there was a span of 12 bases. The germline V gene encodes CDR1 MNHEY and CDR2 SMNVEV (reference sequence). This CDR3 is built from 13 residues.

The chain uses TRBV27 and TRBJ1-2, with D possibly TRBD1 on 5 matching bases. Specimen: PBMCs. The origin of this receptor is a woman younger than 35 in good health and CMV-seropositive. The CDR3: CASSLAQGKGYTF. The CDR3 DNA reads as TGTGCCAGCAGTTTAGCGCAGGGAAAGGGCTACACCTTC.